This passage covers 16 T cell receptor beta chains from one sample sequenced in a study of a mutant IDH1 vaccine in newly diagnosed glioma. Method: immunoSEQ multiplex PCR; TCRdb's copy keeps in-frame clones and lacks some. The sample carries 110,000 or so clones, roughly 88% recorded once. What these receptors recognize is not known. Time point noted: week 11, during vaccination. Each dose delivered 300 ug of mutant IDH1 20-mer peptide subcutaneously with imiquimod. The specimen was PBMCs, collected from a glioma patient whose treatment included an IDH1 peptide vaccine. These receptor sequences come from a woman aged 50 to 60 with glioma.

The chain is built from TRBV18 and TRBJ2-7; D is possibly TRBD2 (5 bases). The germline CDR1 and CDR2 sequences are KGHSH and LQKENI. With 2 bases removed from V and 7 bases from J, the gap between germline ends came to 18 bases. CDR3 length: 15 residues. The DNA for the CDR3 is TGTGCCAGCTCACCAACCTGGAGGCTAGAACAAGAGCAGTACTTC. Amino acid sequence: CASSPTWRLEQEQYF.

The chain joins TRBV10-2 to TRBJ2-7; no clear D. V was trimmed by 3 bases and J by 6 bases, leaving 12 bases between them. The CDR3 consists of 13 residues. Germline V gene data show CDR1 as WSHSY and CDR2 as SAAADI. The CDR3 DNA is TGCGCCAGCAGTGACAGGATTATTGGCGAGCAGTACTTC. It translates to CASSDRIIGEQYF.

The rearrangement links TRBV7-2 to TRBJ2-7; maybe TRBD2 (6 bases). V was pared by 5 bases and J by 6 bases, with 17 bases between. The CDR3 sequence is 14 residues long. Germline V gives CDR1 SGHTA, CDR2 FQGNSA. The CDR3 DNA reads TGTGCCAGCAGCCCCCAGGGAGGATCCCCCGAGCAGTACTTC. It codes for CASSPQGGSPEQYF.

The chain uses TRBV6-5 and TRBJ1-2, with 7 bases aligning to TRBD1. The ends lost 8 bases at V and 8 bases at J; junction bases unmatched: 8. Germline lookup yields CDR1 MNHEY and CDR2 SVGAGI. This CDR3 region has 12 residues. CDR3 nucleotides: TGTGCCAGCGGCGACAGGGAAGTGGGCTACACCTTC. Its translation: CASGDREVGYTF.

In its sample, this clone was seen a few times. The chain joins TRBV28 to TRBJ1-2; 10 nucleotides match TRBD1. The V segment lost 4 bases and the J segment 2 bases; nucleotides outside the gene matches: 7. The germline V gene encodes CDR1 MDHEN and CDR2 SYDVKM. The CDR3 runs to 16 residues. CDR3 in amino acids: CASSSGQGTANYGYTF. CDR3 bases: TGTGCCAGCAGTTCGGGACAGGGGACGGCGAACTATGGCTACACCTTC.

This chain uses TRBV27 with TRBJ2-7, with 12 bases fitting TRBD1. The V gene end was trimmed by 5 bases and the J gene end by 4 bases; junction bases not matched to a gene: 3. The germline V gene has CDR1 MNHEY and CDR2 SMNVEV (reference sequence). The CDR3 has 14 residues. CDR3 residues: CASSMGQGAYEQYF. The CDR3 DNA reads as TGTGCCAGCAGTATGGGACAGGGGGCTTACGAGCAGTACTTC.

This chain joins TRBV7-6 and TRBJ2-7; D may correspond to TRBD1 or TRBD2 (5 bases each). The CDR3 is made up of 14 amino acids. Trimming stripped 4 bases from V and 6 bases from J, with 16 bases between. Per the germline V gene, CDR1 is SGHVS and CDR2 is FNYEAQ. The CDR3 region has the DNA TGTGCCAGCAGCTCCTCAGGGAGACGGGCCGAGCAGTACTTC. Translation: CASSSSGRRAEQYF.

This clone was seen once. The chain has TRBV9 and TRBJ2-1, with a tentative D call TRBD2 (5 bases). The CDR3 is made up of 16 amino acids. The V end lost 0 bases, the J end lost 1 base, and 11 bases lay between the germline ends. Germline lookup yields CDR1 SGDLS and CDR2 YYNGEE. The CDR3 sequence: CASSVDGGQSYNEQFF. The CDR3 DNA follows: TGTGCCAGCAGCGTAGATGGCGGGCAGTCCTACAATGAGCAGTTCTTC.

In regard to this clone: Other nucleotide sequences in the sample specify the same CDR3. The CDR3 protein is CASSYRRLGNEQFF. The CDR3 DNA reads TGTGCCAGCAGTTACAGGAGGTTGGGGAATGAGCAGTTCTTC. This sequence joins TRBV6-6 and TRBJ2-1; D may be TRBD2 (5 bases). The CDR3 totals 14 residues. Germline loops: CDR1 MNHNY, CDR2 SVGAGI (reference sequence). Trimming shortened V by 2 bases and J by 7 bases, and 12 bases separated the two germline ends.

The chain recombines TRBV27 with TRBJ1-5, with D hard to call. This CDR3 spans 14 amino acids. V was trimmed by 3 bases and J by 0 bases, leaving 6 bases between them. CDR1 and CDR2 (germline): MNHEY, SMNVEV (reference sequence). Here the CDR3 DNA reads TGTGCCAGCAGTTTTGTCAATAGCAATCAGCCCCAGCATTTT. Translating it yields CASSFVNSNQPQHF.

This chain uses TRBV19 with TRBJ2-7, with 8 bases fitting TRBD2. Unmatched junction bases numbered 4, after V lost 6 bases and J lost 6 bases. CDR1 LNHDA and CDR2 SQIVND come from the germline V gene (reference sequence). CDR3 size: 12 residues. For the CDR3, the DNA is TGTGCCAGTAGGCCCAGCGGGGGCGAGCAGTACTTC. Its protein product is CASRPSGGEQYF.

J is TRBJ2-7 and V is TRBV2; TRBD2 matches 8 bases. This CDR3 region has 14 residues. Germline-derived CDR1 and CDR2 are SNHLY and FYNNEI. Unmatched junction bases numbered 7, after V lost 8 bases and J lost 1 base. CDR3 sequence (DNA): TGTGCCAGCTCCTCTTCTAGCGGGTCCTACGAGCAGTACTTC. This codes for CASSSSSGSYEQYF.

The chain combines TRBV5-5 with TRBJ2-7; unclear D gene. Trimming left V 4 bases short and J 1 base short, with 12 bases between. The CDR3 sequence is 14 residues long. The germline CDR1 and CDR2 sequences are SGHKS and YYEKEE (reference sequence). For the CDR3, the DNA is TGTGCCAGCAGCCAGCGCCCGGAATCCTACGAGCAGTACTTC. Encoded protein: CASSQRPESYEQYF.

This clone was found a few times. This sequence joins TRBV5-8 and TRBJ1-3; D is uncertain. Germline lookup yields CDR1 SGHTS and CDR2 YDEGEE. Trimming pared 2 bases from V and 0 bases from J, leaving 9 bases between. This CDR3 is 15 amino acids long. The CDR3 sequence: CASSFAASSGNTIYF. CDR3 sequence (DNA): TGTGCCAGCAGCTTTGCGGCCAGCTCTGGAAACACCATATATTTT.

This sequence joins TRBV4-1 and TRBJ2-5, with D perhaps matching TRBD1 (6 bases). The CDR3 loop spans 20 amino acids. Looked up from germline, CDR1 is MGHRA and CDR2 is YSYEKL. V gave up 1 base and J gave up 5 bases, with 29 bases separating them. CDR3 sequence reads: CASSQGSFGPTAGVSETQYF. The CDR3 nucleotides are TGCGCCAGCAGCCAAGGATCATTCGGCCCCACCGCAGGGGTCAGCGAGACCCAGTACTTC.

The V call is TRBV12-5, the J call TRBJ2-2; 11 bases agree with TRBD1. Germline V gene lookup returns CDR1 LGHNT and CDR2 FRNRAP. CDR3 length: 18 residues. Germline trimming cut 0 bases from V and 0 bases from J; bases unmatched to any gene: 3. CDR3 DNA: TGTGCTAGTGGTTTGGTCGCGGGACAGGGGGCGAACACCGGGGAGCTGTTTTTT. Amino acid sequence: CASGLVAGQGANTGELFF.